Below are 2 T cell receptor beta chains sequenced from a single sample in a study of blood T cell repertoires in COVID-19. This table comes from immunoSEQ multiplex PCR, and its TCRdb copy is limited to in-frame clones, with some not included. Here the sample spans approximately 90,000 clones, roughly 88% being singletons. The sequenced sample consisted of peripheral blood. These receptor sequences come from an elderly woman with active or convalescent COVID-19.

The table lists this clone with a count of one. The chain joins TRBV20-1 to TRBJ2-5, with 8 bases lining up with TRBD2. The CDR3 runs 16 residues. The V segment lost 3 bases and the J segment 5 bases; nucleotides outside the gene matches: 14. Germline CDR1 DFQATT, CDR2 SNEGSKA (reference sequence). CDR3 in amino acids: CSASVPFAGGGETQYF. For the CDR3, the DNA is TGCAGTGCTAGTGTACCGTTTGCGGGGGGCGGGGAGACCCAGTACTTC.

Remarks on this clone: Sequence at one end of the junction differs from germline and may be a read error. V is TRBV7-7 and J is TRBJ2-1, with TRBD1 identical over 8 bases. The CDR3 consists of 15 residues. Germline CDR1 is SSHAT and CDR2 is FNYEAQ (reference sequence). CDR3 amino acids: CASSLGQGHYNEQFF. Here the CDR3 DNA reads TGTGCTAGCAGCTTAGGACAGGGACACTACAATGAGCAGTTCTTC.